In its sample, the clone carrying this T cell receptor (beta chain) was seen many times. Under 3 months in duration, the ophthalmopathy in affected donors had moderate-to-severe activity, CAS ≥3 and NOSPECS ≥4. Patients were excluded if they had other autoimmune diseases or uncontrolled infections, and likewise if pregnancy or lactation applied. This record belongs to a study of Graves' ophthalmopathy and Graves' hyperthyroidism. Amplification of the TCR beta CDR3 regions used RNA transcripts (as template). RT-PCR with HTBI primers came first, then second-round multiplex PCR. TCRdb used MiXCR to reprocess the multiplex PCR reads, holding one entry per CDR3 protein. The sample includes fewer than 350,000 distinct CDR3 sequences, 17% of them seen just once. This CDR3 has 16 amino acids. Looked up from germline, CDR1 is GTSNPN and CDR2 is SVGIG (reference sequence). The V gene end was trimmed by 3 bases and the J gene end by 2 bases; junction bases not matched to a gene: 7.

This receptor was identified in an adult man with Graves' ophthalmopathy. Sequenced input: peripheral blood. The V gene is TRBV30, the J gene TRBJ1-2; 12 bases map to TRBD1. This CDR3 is CAWRGTGGKINYGYTF. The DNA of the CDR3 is TGTGCCTGGAGGGGGACAGGGGGCAAAATCAACTATGGCTACACCTTC.